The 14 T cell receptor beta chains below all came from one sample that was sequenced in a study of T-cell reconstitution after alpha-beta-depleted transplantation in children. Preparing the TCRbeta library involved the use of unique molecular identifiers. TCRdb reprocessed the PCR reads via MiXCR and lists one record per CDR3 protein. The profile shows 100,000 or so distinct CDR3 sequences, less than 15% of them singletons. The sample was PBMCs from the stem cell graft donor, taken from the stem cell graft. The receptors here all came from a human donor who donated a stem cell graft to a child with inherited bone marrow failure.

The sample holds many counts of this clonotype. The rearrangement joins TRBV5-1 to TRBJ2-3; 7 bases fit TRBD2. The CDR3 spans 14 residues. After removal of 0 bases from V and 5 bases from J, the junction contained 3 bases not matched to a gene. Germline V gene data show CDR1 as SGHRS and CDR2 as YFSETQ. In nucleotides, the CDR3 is TGCGCCAGCAGCTTGGGTGCTAGCGGAGATACGCAGTATTTT. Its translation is CASSLGASGDTQYF. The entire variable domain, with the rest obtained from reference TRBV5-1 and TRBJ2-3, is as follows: KAGVTQTPRYLIKTRGQQVTLSCSPISGHRSVSWYQQTPGQGLQFLFEYFSETQRNKGNFPGRFSGRQFSNSRSEMNVSTLELGDSALYLCASSLGASGDTQYFGPGTRLTVL.

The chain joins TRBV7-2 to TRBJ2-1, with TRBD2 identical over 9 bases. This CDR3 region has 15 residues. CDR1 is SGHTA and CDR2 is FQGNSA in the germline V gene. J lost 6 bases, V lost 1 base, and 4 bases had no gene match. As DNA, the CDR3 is TGTGCCAGCAGCTTAGAGGGCGGGGGGGCCAATGAGCAGTTCTTC. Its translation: CASSLEGGGANEQFF.

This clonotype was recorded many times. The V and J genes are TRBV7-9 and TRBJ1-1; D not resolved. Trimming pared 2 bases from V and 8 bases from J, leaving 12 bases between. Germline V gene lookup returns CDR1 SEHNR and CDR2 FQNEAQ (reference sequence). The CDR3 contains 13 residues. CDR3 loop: CASSLRSRQEAFF. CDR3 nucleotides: TGTGCCAGCAGCTTAAGATCGCGCCAAGAAGCTTTCTTT.

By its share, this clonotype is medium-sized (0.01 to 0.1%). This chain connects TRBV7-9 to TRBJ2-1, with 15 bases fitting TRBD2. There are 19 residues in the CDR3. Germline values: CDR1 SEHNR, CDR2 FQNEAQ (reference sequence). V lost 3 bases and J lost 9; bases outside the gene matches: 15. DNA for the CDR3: TGTGCCAGCAGCTTCTCCTCGGGCGGGACTAGCGGGGGGCCCAGTGAGCAGTTCTTC. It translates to CASSFSSGGTSGGPSEQFF.

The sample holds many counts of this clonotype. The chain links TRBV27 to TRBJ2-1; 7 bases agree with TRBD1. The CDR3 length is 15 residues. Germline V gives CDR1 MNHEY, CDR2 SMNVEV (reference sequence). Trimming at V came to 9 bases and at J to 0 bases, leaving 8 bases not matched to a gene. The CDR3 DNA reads TGTGCCAGTTGGGAACAGGGGAGCTCCTACAATGAGCAGTTCTTC. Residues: CASWEQGSSYNEQFF.

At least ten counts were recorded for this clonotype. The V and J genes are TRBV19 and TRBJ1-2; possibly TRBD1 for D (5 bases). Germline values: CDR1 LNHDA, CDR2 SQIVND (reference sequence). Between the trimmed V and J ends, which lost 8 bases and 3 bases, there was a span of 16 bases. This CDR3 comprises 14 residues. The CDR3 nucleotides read TGTGCCAGTTCTTCAGGGAACTTCGACTATGGCTACACCTTC. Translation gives CASSSGNFDYGYTF.

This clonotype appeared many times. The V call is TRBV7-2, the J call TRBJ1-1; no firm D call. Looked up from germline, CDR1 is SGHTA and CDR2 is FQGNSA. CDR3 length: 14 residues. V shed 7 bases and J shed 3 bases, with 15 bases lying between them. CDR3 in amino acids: CASTPDRVYTEAFF. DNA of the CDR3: TGTGCCAGCACCCCGGATAGGGTATACACTGAAGCTTTCTTT.

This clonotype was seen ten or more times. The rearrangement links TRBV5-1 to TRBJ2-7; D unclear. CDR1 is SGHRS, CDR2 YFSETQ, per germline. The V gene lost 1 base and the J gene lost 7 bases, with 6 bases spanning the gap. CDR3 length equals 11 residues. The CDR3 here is CASSLQGEQYF. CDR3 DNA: TGCGCCAGCAGCTTGCAAGGGGAGCAGTACTTC.

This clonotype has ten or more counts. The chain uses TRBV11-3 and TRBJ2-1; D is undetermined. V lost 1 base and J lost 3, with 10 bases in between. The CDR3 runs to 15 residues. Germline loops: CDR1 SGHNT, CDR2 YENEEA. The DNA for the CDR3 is TGTGCCAGCAGCTTAGGAAACAGCGTCTACAATGAGCAGTTCTTC. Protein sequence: CASSLGNSVYNEQFF.

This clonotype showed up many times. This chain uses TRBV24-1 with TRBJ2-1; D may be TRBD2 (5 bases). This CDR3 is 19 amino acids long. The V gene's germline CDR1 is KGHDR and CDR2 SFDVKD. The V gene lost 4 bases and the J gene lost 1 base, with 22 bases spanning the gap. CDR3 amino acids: CATSEPTEGYTESYNEQFF. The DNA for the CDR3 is TGTGCCACCAGTGAGCCCACAGAGGGCTATACAGAATCCTACAATGAGCAGTTCTTC.

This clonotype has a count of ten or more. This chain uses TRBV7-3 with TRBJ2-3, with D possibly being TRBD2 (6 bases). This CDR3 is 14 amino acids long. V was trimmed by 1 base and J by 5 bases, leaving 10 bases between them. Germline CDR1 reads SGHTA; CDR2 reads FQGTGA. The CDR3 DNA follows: TGTGCCAGCAGCTTAATGGGGGGATTAGATACGCAGTATTTT. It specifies CASSLMGGLDTQYF.

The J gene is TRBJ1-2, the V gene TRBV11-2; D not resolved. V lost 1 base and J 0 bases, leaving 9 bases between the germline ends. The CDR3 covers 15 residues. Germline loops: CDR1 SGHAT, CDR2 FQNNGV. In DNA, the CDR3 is TGTGCCAGCAGCTTAGTCCGGACGGCTAACTATGGCTACACCTTC. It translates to CASSLVRTANYGYTF.

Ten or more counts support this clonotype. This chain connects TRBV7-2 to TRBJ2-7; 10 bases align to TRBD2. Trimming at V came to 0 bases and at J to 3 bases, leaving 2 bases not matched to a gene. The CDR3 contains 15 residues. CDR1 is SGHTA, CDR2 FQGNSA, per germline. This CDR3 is CASSLAASGSYEQYF. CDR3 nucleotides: TGTGCCAGCAGCTTAGCGGCTAGCGGGAGCTACGAGCAGTACTTC.

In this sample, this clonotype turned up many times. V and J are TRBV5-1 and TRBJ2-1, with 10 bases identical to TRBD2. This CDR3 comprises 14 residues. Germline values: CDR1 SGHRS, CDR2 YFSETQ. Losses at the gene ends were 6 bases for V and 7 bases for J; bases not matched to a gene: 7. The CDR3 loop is CASTLLAGVNEQFF. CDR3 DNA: TGCGCCAGCACCCTTCTAGCGGGAGTAAATGAGCAGTTCTTC.